The entry below describes one TCR beta chain. Profiling relied on immunoSEQ multiplex PCR, and the TCRdb table lists in-frame clones only, not all of them. This sample has a few hundred thousand clones, with roughly 84% found just once. V gave up 8 bases and J gave up 1 base, with 9 bases separating them. CDR1 and CDR2 (germline): MNHEY, SMNVEV (reference sequence). The CDR3 runs 14 residues. The data belong to a study of blood T cell repertoires in COVID-19. The chain joins TRBV27 to TRBJ2-6, with a tentative D call TRBD2 (5 bases). This sequence was found in a human donor in a cohort sampled during active COVID-19. The source material was peripheral blood. CDR3: CASGRGSGANVLTF. In DNA, the CDR3 is TGTGCCAGCGGACGAGGGTCTGGGGCCAACGTCCTGACTTTC.